Presented here are 22 T cell receptor beta chains from one specimen sequenced in a study of T cells after posttransplantation cyclophosphamide. The naive gate required viable CD3+CD4+ or CD3+CD8+ cells with CCR7+CD45RA+CD45RO-CD95-CD27+CD28+ phenotype. Using immunoSEQ multiplex PCR, the repertoire was profiled, and TCRdb retains in-frame clones only, with some absent. The top ten clones hold 0.1% of a sample with about 32,000 clones, roughly 90% of them seen once. Source material: naive CD4+ T cells sorted from blood. These receptors were collected from a man aged 30 to 45 in good health and a related stem cell transplant donor.

This chain connects TRBV7-9 to TRBJ1-5; 11 nucleotides match TRBD1. CDR1 and CDR2 (germline): SEHNR, FQNEAQ (reference sequence). This CDR3 contains 16 residues. The J segment lost 6 bases and the V segment lost 5 bases, leaving 9 bases of the junction unmatched. CDR3: CASSAGQGAIGQPQHF. Written as DNA, the CDR3 is TGTGCCAGCAGCGCAGGACAGGGGGCGATTGGTCAGCCCCAGCATTTT.

This chain uses TRBV5-1 with TRBJ2-5; no firm D call. The DNA end lines up better with TRBJ2-7; the J call may be wrong. The CDR3 has 13 residues. Per the germline V gene, CDR1 is SGHRS and CDR2 is YFSETQ. The CDR3 is CASSLETSYEQYF. CDR3 nucleotide sequence: TGCGCCAGCAGCTTGGAGACTTCCTACGAGCAGTACTTC.

This clone was seen a single time. The V and J genes are TRBV11-2 and TRBJ2-2, with 15 positions matching TRBD2. After removal of 4 bases from V and 3 bases from J, the junction contained 3 bases not matched to a gene. Germline values: CDR1 SGHAT, CDR2 FQNNGV. The CDR3 extends over 17 amino acids. The CDR3 region is CASSSGLAGGYTGELFF. The CDR3 DNA reads as TGTGCCAGCAGCTCGGGACTAGCGGGGGGTTACACCGGGGAGCTGTTTTTT.

The rearrangement uses TRBV7-8 and TRBJ2-7; D is perhaps TRBD1 (6 bases). V lost 2 bases to trimming and J lost 3 bases, with 11 bases between them. CDR3 length: 14 amino acids. The germline CDR1 and CDR2 sequences are SGHVS and FQNEAQ. In DNA, the CDR3 is TGTGCCAGCAGCTTATCCAGGGGAAACTACGAGCAGTACTTC. This sequence encodes CASSLSRGNYEQYF.

V and J are TRBV5-8 and TRBJ2-1, with 12 bases aligning to TRBD2. V dropped 2 bases and J dropped 8; count of bases not matched to a gene: 8. Per germline, CDR1 SGHTS and CDR2 YDEGEE. This CDR3 has 16 residues. This chain's CDR3 is CASSFPPSGGAYEQFF. The CDR3, as DNA: TGTGCCAGCAGCTTCCCCCCTAGCGGGGGGGCGTATGAGCAGTTCTTC.

The J gene is TRBJ2-5, the V gene TRBV5-1; D gene ambiguous. From germline, CDR1 is SGHRS and CDR2 YFSETQ. This CDR3 spans 14 amino acids. The V end was cut by 2 bases, the J end by 1 base, with 9 bases between. In nucleotides, the CDR3 is TGCGCCAGCAGCTTAAACGTCGGCCAAGAGACCCAGTACTTC. This codes for CASSLNVGQETQYF.

J is TRBJ1-4 and V is TRBV2; 8 nucleotides match TRBD1. The J segment lost 8 bases and the V segment lost 0 bases, leaving 5 bases of the junction unmatched. The CDR3 consists of 15 residues. CDR1 is SNHLY and CDR2 is FYNNEI in the germline V gene. Written as DNA, the CDR3 is TGTGCCAGCAGTGAAGCCCAGGGGGCGCACGAAAAACTGTTTTTT. It encodes CASSEAQGAHEKLFF.

The rearrangement joins TRBV6-1 to TRBJ2-2; TRBD2 is a possible D gene (7 bases). The CDR3 is made up of 15 amino acids. V was clipped by 5 bases and J by 5 bases, with 15 bases between them. Germline V lookup: CDR1 MNHNS, CDR2 SASEGT. CDR3 nucleotides: TGTGCCAGCAGTAGGGGGGGGGCCGGAACCGGGGAGCTGTTTTTT. Its protein is CASSRGGAGTGELFF.

DNA of the CDR3: TGTGCCAGCAGCCAGGACAGGGGCGCCTATAATTCACCCCTCCACTTT. It specifies CASSQDRGAYNSPLHF. The chain couples TRBV5-4 to TRBJ1-6; 9 bases are a match to TRBD1. V shed 4 bases, J shed 2 bases, and the junction held 4 bases outside the gene matches. The germline V gene encodes CDR1 SGHNT and CDR2 YYREEE (reference sequence). This CDR3 region has 16 residues.

V and J are TRBV6-5 and TRBJ2-5; maybe TRBD2 (5 bases). The CDR3 is made up of 11 amino acids. Trimming shortened V by 5 bases and J by 6 bases, and 7 bases separated the two germline ends. Germline-derived CDR1 and CDR2 are MNHEY and SVGAGI. The chain's CDR3 is CASSPGKTQYF. The CDR3 DNA reads as TGTGCCAGCAGTCCGGGAAAGACCCAGTACTTC.

V usage is TRBV7-3 and J usage is TRBJ2-3; D may be TRBD2 (6 bases). Germline CDR1 and CDR2: SGHTA and FQGTGA. This CDR3 comprises 15 residues. Trimming took off 0 bases at V and 8 bases at J, with 15 bases between the two ends. The CDR3 DNA follows: TGTGCCAGCAGCTTAACGAAGGGGCCCGGGGGTACGCAGTATTTT. Amino acid sequence: CASSLTKGPGGTQYF.

The genes are TRBV28 and TRBJ2-7; 7 nucleotides match TRBD1. Losses at the gene ends were 6 bases for V and 1 base for J; bases not matched to a gene: 9. Germline CDR1 and CDR2: MDHEN and SYDVKM. This CDR3 is 15 amino acids long. The CDR3 is CASSSFGQVSYEQYF. CDR3 DNA: TGTGCCAGCAGCTCCTTCGGACAGGTGTCCTACGAGCAGTACTTC.

CDR3 amino acids: CASRATSGVYNEQFF. The CDR3 nucleotides are TGTGCCAGCAGGGCAACTAGCGGGGTTTACAATGAGCAGTTCTTC. The chain employs TRBV6-1 and TRBJ2-1; 10 bases agree with TRBD2. Germline trimming cut 6 bases from V and 4 bases from J; bases unmatched to any gene: 6. The germline CDR1 and CDR2 sequences are MNHNS and SASEGT. The CDR3 covers 15 residues.

This sequence joins TRBV7-6 and TRBJ2-7; D ambiguous. Trimming stripped 1 base from V and 5 bases from J, with 12 bases between. Germline CDR1 is SGHVS and CDR2 is FNYEAQ. This CDR3 spans 14 amino acids. CDR3 DNA sequence: TGTGCCAGCAGCTTAGAGCCGGGTTCCCACGAGCAGTACTTC. This sequence encodes CASSLEPGSHEQYF.

The chain uses TRBV2 and TRBJ1-4, with D perhaps TRBD1 (6 bases). Per the germline V gene, CDR1 is SNHLY and CDR2 is FYNNEI. The V end lost 2 bases, the J end lost 8 bases, and 12 bases lay between the germline ends. This CDR3 is 14 amino acids long. The CDR3 DNA sequence: TGTGCCAGCAGTGAACGGGGGGGGCGGGAAAAACTGTTTTTT. Residues: CASSERGGREKLFF.

A single count supports this clone. The genes are TRBV7-9 and TRBJ2-3; no clear D. Germline CDR1 and CDR2: SEHNR and FQNEAQ (reference sequence). The V gene lost 1 base and the J gene lost 13 bases, with 9 bases spanning the gap. The CDR3 is 11 residues long. The CDR3: CASSLGADKYF. The CDR3 bases are TGTGCCAGCAGCTTAGGGGCCGATAAGTATTTT. Based on the CDR3 plus reference TRBV7-9 and TRBJ2-3, the full variable domain is DTGVSQNPRHKITKRGQNVTFRCDPISEHNRLYWYRQTLGQGPEFLTYFQNEAQLEKSRLLSDRFSAERPKGSFSTLEIQRTEQGDSAMYLCASSLGADKYFGPGTRLTVL.

V is TRBV28 and J is TRBJ2-2, with 11 nucleotides matching TRBD1. CDR1 is MDHEN and CDR2 is SYDVKM in the germline V gene. V dropped 1 base and J dropped 6; count of bases not matched to a gene: 7. The CDR3 covers 17 residues. In nucleotides, the CDR3 is TGTGCCAGCAGTTTATTCCAGGACAGGGGGCGCGCCGGGGAGCTGTTTTTT. It yields the protein CASSLFQDRGRAGELFF. Full variable domain (remainder filled in from reference TRBV28 and TRBJ2-2): DVKVTQSSRYLVKRTGEKVFLECVQDMDHENMFWYRQDPGLGLRLIYFSYDVKMKEKGDIPEGYSVSREKKERFSLILESASTNQTSMYLCASSLFQDRGRAGELFFGEGSRLTVL.

The J gene is TRBJ2-7, the V gene TRBV28; 7 bases map to TRBD2. CDR3 length: 13 residues. Germline V gene data show CDR1 as MDHEN and CDR2 as SYDVKM. V trimming: 3 bases; J trimming: 5 bases; junction bases outside the gene matches: 4. The CDR3 protein is CASSFKRGHEQYF. The DNA for the CDR3 is TGTGCCAGCAGTTTCAAGCGGGGCCACGAGCAGTACTTC.

The chain carries TRBV7-8 and TRBJ1-6; 9 bases map to TRBD1. The V gene end was trimmed by 5 bases and the J gene end by 9 bases; junction bases not matched to a gene: 8. CDR1 is SGHVS and CDR2 is FQNEAQ in the germline V gene. The CDR3 consists of 15 residues. The CDR3 sequence: CASSGGDRESSPLHF. The CDR3 region has the DNA TGTGCCAGCAGCGGCGGGGACAGGGAGAGTTCACCCCTCCACTTT. Using reference TRBV7-8 and TRBJ1-6 for the parts outside the CDR3, the full variable domain is GAGVSQSPRYKVAKRGQDVALRCDPISGHVSLFWYQQALGQGPEFLTYFQNEAQLDKSGLPSDRFFAERPEGSVSTLKIQRTQQEDSAVYLCASSGGDRESSPLHFGNGTRLTVT.

The chain recombines TRBV4-2 with TRBJ1-1, with 12 nucleotides matching TRBD1. The CDR3 is 18 amino acids. The trim removed 4 bases at V and 5 bases at J, leaving 14 bases unmatched. The germline gives CDR1 LGHNA, CDR2 YNFKEQ. DNA for the CDR3: TGTGCCAGCAGCCGATTGACCGGGACAGGGGGCAATGGGACTGAAGCTTTCTTT. It specifies CASSRLTGTGGNGTEAFF.

The V and J genes are TRBV5-1 and TRBJ2-1; D remains ambiguous. V lost 4 bases to trimming and J lost 6 bases, with 14 bases between them. Germline CDR1 SGHRS, CDR2 YFSETQ. The CDR3 loop spans 14 amino acids. The CDR3 DNA reads TGCGCCAGCAGCGGGCGAAGCTCACCCAATGAGCAGTTCTTC. Amino acids: CASSGRSSPNEQFF. Full variable domain (outside the CDR3, taken from reference TRBV5-1 and TRBJ2-1): KAGVTQTPRYLIKTRGQQVTLSCSPISGHRSVSWYQQTPGQGLQFLFEYFSETQRNKGNFPGRFSGRQFSNSRSEMNVSTLELGDSALYLCASSGRSSPNEQFFGPGTRLTVL.

J is TRBJ1-5 and V is TRBV5-1; D unresolved. The CDR3 runs to 13 residues. V lost 0 bases and J lost 9, with 10 bases in between. Germline V gene lookup returns CDR1 SGHRS and CDR2 YFSETQ. The CDR3 DNA sequence: TGCGCCAGCAGCTTGGACGGTCTCTGGCCCCAGCATTTT. Translation gives CASSLDGLWPQHF.